This T cell receptor (beta chain) is from a study of blood T cell repertoires in COVID-19. Study-level background: COVID-19 samples, acute and convalescent, were from the United States, Italy and Spain. PBMCs, B-cell-depleted T cells, or T cells were the source of the cDNA or gDNA that made up the material.

Per the study methods: Reference gene primer amplification in the assay estimated nucleated cell counts. The data were produced by immunoSEQ multiplex PCR, yet TCRdb's version contains in-frame clones alone and is incomplete. V and J calls and clone size are those listed in that table; D and trimming were worked out from the DNA. Of about 200,000 clones in the sample, around three quarters were seen once. Per the germline V gene, CDR1 is SGHRS and CDR2 is YFSETQ. CDR3 size: 14 residues. Losses at the gene ends were 6 bases for V and 4 bases for J; bases not matched to a gene: 5. The clonotype was recovered from a woman in her sixties or seventies with acute or convalescent COVID-19. The chain is built from TRBV5-1 and TRBJ2-5; TRBD1 agrees at 11 bases. The source material was peripheral blood. The CDR3 reads CASIEGTGGETQYF. The CDR3 region has the DNA TGCGCCAGCATCGAAGGGACAGGGGGAGAGACCCAGTACTTC.